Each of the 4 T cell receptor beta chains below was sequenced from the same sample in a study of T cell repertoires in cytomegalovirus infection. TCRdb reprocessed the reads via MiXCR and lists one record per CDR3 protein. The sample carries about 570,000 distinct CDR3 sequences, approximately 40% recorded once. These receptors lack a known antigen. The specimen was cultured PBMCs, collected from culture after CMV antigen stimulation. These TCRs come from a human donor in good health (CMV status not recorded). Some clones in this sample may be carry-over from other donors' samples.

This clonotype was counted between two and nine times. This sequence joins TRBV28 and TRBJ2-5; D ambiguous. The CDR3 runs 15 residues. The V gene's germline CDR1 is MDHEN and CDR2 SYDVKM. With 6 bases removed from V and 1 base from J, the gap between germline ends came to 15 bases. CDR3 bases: TGTGCCAGCAGAAACCGTGGGCGGCCCCAAGAGACCCAGTACTTC. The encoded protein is CASRNRGRPQETQYF.

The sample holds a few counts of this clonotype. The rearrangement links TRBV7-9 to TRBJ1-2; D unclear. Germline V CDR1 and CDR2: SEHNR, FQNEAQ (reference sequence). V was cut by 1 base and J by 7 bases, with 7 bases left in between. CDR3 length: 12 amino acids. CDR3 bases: TGTGCCAGCAGCTTAGGTTCACCTGGCTACACCTTC. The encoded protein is CASSLGSPGYTF.

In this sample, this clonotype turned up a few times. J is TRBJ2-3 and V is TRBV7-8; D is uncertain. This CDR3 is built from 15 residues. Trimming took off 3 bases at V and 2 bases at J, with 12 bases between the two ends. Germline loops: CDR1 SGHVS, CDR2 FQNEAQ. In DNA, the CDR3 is TGTGCCAGCAGCTTTAGGGTGGGGTACACAGATACGCAGTATTTT. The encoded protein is CASSFRVGYTDTQYF.

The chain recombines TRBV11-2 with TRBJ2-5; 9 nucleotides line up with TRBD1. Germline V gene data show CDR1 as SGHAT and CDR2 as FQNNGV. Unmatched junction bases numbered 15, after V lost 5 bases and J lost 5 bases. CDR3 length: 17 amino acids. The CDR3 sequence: CASSPPNRGRPWETQYF. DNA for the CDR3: TGTGCCAGCAGCCCCCCAAACAGGGGGCGTCCGTGGGAGACCCAGTACTTC.